The present TCR beta chain was sequenced within a study of response to subunit inactivated influenza vaccine. This clonotype appeared many times. Its antigen is still unknown. Study results and caveats: It was suggested by the authors that few new T cells are recruited by each seasonal influenza vaccination.

TCRdb re-called the RT-PCR reads with MiXCR, one entry per CDR3 protein. Of hundreds of thousands of distinct CDR3 sequences in the sample, 10% to 11% were seen once. Trimming removed 4 bases from V and 5 bases from J; junction bases left unmatched: 6. The CDR3 is 15 residues long. The clonotype originates from a man aged 50 to 60 who received an inactivated influenza vaccine. V and J are TRBV12-3 or TRBV12-4 and TRBJ2-7, with TRBD2 matching over 12 bases. The sequencing used PBMCs from blood, collected about 40 days after vaccination. CDR3 protein: CASSYRTSGIHEQYF. The CDR3 nucleotides read TGTGCCAGCAGTTACCGGACTAGCGGGATTCACGAGCAGTACTTC.